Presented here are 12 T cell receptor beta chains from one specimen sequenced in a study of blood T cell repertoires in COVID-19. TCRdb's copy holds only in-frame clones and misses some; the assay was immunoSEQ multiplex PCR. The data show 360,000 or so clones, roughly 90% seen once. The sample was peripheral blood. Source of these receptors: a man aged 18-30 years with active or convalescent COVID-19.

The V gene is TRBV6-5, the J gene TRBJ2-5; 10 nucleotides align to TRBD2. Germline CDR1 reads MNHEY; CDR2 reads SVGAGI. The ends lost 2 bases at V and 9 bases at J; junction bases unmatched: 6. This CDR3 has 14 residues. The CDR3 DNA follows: TGTGCCAGCAGTTACGGGACTAGCGAGGCGTCCCAGTACTTC. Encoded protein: CASSYGTSEASQYF.

CDR3 coding DNA: TGTGCCAGCAGTTTTCAGGGGGCGGGCTATGGCTACACCTTC. Amino acid sequence: CASSFQGAGYGYTF. V and J are TRBV28 and TRBJ1-2; TRBD1 matches 8 bases. Germline CDR1 reads MDHEN; CDR2 reads SYDVKM. V was clipped by 3 bases and J by 4 bases; unmatched bases: 4. The CDR3 is made up of 14 amino acids.

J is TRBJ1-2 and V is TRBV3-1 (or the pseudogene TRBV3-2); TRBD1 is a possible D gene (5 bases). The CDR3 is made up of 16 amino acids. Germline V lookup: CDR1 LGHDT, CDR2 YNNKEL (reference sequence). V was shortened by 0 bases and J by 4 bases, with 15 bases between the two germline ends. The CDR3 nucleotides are TGTGCCAGCAGCCAAGAACGCGACAGAGAAGCCTATGGCTACACCTTC. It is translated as CASSQERDREAYGYTF.

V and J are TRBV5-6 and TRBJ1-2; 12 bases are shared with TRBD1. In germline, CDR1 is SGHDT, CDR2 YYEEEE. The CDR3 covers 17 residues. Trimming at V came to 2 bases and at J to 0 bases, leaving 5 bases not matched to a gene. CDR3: CASSFTGTGGTNYGYTF. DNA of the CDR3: TGTGCCAGCAGCTTTACTGGGACAGGGGGCACTAACTATGGCTACACCTTC.

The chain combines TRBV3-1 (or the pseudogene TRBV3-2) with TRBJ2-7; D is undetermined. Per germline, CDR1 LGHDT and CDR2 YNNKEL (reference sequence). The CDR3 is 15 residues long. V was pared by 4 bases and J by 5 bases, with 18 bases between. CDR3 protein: CASSPYNSPANEQYF. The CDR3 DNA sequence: TGTGCCAGCAGCCCTTATAATAGTCCTGCCAACGAGCAGTACTTC.

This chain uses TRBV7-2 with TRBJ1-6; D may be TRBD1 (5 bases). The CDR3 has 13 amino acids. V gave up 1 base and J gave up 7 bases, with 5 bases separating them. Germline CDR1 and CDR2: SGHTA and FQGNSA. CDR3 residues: CASSLGGNSPLHF. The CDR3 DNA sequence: TGTGCCAGCAGCTTAGGGGGCAATTCACCCCTCCACTTT.

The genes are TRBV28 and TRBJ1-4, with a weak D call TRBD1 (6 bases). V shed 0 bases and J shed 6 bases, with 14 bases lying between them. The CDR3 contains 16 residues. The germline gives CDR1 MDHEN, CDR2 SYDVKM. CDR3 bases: TGTGCCAGCAGTTTATGGGGTGGGGGCTGGGATGAAAAACTGTTTTTT. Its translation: CASSLWGGGWDEKLFF.

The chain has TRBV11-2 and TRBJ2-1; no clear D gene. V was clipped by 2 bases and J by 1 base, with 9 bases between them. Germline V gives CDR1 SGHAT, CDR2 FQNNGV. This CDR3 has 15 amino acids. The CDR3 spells CASSLYQKSYNEQFF. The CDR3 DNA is TGTGCCAGCAGCTTATACCAGAAATCCTACAATGAGCAGTTCTTC.

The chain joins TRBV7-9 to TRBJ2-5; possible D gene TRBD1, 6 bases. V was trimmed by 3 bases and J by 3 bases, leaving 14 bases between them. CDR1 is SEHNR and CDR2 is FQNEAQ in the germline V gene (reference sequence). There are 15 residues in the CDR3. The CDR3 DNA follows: TGTGCCAGCAGCTTGATAACAGGGAAAAAAGAGACCCAGTACTTC. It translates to CASSLITGKKETQYF.

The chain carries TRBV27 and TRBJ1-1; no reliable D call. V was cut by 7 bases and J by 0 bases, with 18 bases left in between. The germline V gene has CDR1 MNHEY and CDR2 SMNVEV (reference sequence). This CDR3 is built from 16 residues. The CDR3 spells CASTSQIGVVNTEAFF. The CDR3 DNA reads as TGTGCCAGCACCTCCCAGATCGGGGTGGTGAACACTGAAGCTTTCTTT.

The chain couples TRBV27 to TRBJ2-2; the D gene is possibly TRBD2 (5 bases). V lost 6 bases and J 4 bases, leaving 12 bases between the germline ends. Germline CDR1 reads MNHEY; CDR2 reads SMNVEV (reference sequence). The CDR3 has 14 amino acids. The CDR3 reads CASSELGSTGELFF. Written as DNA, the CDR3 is TGTGCCAGCAGCGAGTTAGGGAGCACCGGGGAGCTGTTTTTT.

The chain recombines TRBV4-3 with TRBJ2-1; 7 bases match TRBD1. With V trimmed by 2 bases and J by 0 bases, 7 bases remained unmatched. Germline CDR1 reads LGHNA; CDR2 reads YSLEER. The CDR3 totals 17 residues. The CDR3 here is CASSQYVGDSSYNEQFF. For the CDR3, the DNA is TGCGCCAGCAGCCAATATGTCGGGGACAGCTCCTACAATGAGCAGTTCTTC.